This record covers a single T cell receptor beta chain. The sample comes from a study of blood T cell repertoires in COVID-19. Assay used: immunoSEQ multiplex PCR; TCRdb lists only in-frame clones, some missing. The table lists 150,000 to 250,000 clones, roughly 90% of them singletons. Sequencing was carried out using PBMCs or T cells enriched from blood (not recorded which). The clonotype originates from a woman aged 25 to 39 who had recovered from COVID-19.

CDR3 sequence: CASSSDSSYGYTF. The CDR3 DNA reads as TGTGCCAGCAGTTCGGACAGCAGCTATGGCTACACCTTC. The rearrangement links TRBV12-3 or TRBV12-4 to TRBJ1-2; D perhaps matches TRBD1 (6 bases). This CDR3 comprises 13 residues. V dropped 4 bases and J dropped 4 bases, with 10 bases sitting between them.